The T cell receptor (beta chain) under discussion was sequenced for a study of vaccination and CD4 T cells after COVID-19. Study results and caveats: In convalescent patients, 304 of 307 vaccine-specific clones were mono-reactive for SARS-CoV-2 spike.

As for this clonotype: The antigen remains unidentified.

CD4+ T cells that had been cultured provided DNA sequenced with the Oncomine TCR Beta short-read assay. TCRdb called the PCR reads again in MiXCR, with one record for every CDR3 protein. Of 25,000 or so distinct CDR3 sequences detected, approximately 64% appear once; the ten largest clones hold about a fifth. Specified treatment: roughly nine-day PBMC culture with coronavirus spike peptide pools or control peptides (ViraFEST assay). Per well, about 2.2 million PBMCs were cultured in the presence of approximately 9 IU/ml IL-2 and approximately 9.5 ug/ml peptide pools. CDR1 is KGHDR, CDR2 SFDVKD, per germline. The V and J ends lost 2 bases and 5 bases, in that order; junction bases with no gene match: 6. The CDR3 is 16 amino acids.

The sample here was CD4+ T cells from blood, cultured in vitro, taken after SARS-CoV-2 vaccination. This TCR derives from a human donor who received a COVID-19 vaccine. The V call is TRBV24-1, the J call TRBJ2-2, with 8 nucleotides matching TRBD1. CDR3 loop: CATSDSPRGRTGELFF. The CDR3 coding sequence is TGTGCCACCAGTGATTCGCCCAGGGGGCGGACCGGGGAGCTGTTTTTT.